This T cell receptor beta chain was identified in a study of prognosis after radiotherapy for stage I lung cancer. The study's findings and limits: Usage of TRBV and TRBJ genes reportedly differed between metastatic and non-metastatic patients. Median unique TCR clone counts of around 10,000 versus 6,900 showed a fall after stereotactic body radiation therapy.

With two-round multiplex PCR, TCR beta CDR3 sequences were amplified from genomic DNA. Gene-specific primers for each TRBV and TRBJ gene drove first-round PCR. One entry per CDR3 protein, called by TCRdb with MiXCR from the multiplex PCR reads. The sample has about 26,000 distinct CDR3 sequences, about 41% seen once. Other malignancies, prior chemotherapy and prior radiotherapy were absent in all patients, each of whom was node-negative on CT and PET/CT. This clonotype was observed many times. As yet, its antigen is unknown. V lost 6 bases and J 0 bases, leaving 8 bases between the germline ends. This CDR3 spans 14 amino acids. Per the germline V gene, CDR1 is ENHRY and CDR2 is SYGVKD.

Material: PBMCs, obtained before or after stereotactic body radiation therapy (not recorded which). The source is a donor over 45 with non-small cell lung cancer. The chain uses TRBV10-3 and TRBJ1-4; D ambiguous. CDR3 coding DNA: TGTGCCATCAGGTCGGGAGCAACTAATGAAAAACTGTTTTTT. It codes for CAIRSGATNEKLFF.